Below are 20 T cell receptor beta chains sequenced from a single sample in a study of T cells in localized non-small cell lung cancer. The repertoire was sequenced with immunoSEQ multiplex PCR; TCRdb's copy has only in-frame clones and lacks some. The sample has around 41,000 clones; about 80% are singletons. The specimen comprised PBMCs, sampled before any cancer treatment. The source is a man aged 40-75 years with stage II lung adenocarcinoma.

The V gene is TRBV7-9, the J gene TRBJ2-7, with D hard to call. The V end was cut by 3 bases, the J end by 6 bases, with 12 bases between. The CDR3 is made up of 13 amino acids. Per the germline V gene, CDR1 is SEHNR and CDR2 is FQNEAQ (reference sequence). This CDR3 is CASSLDPSREQYF. The DNA for the CDR3 is TGTGCCAGCAGCTTGGACCCCTCCCGCGAGCAGTACTTC.

V usage is TRBV4-1 and J usage is TRBJ1-2; the match to TRBD1 covers 7 bases. The CDR3 is made up of 15 amino acids. CDR1 and CDR2 (germline): MGHRA, YSYEKL. The trim removed 2 bases at V and 8 bases at J, leaving 11 bases unmatched. CDR3 coding DNA: TGCGCCAGCAGCCAACAGACCACCGGGACAGAAGGCTACACCTTC. It yields the protein CASSQQTTGTEGYTF.

J is TRBJ1-2 and V is TRBV28, with D maybe TRBD1 (6 bases). With 3 bases removed from V and 4 bases from J, the gap between germline ends came to 9 bases. CDR1 and CDR2 from the germline V gene are MDHEN and SYDVKM. The length of the CDR3 is 13 residues. The CDR3 DNA reads TGTGCCAGCAGTTTCCGGGGGCTCTATGGCTACACCTTC. Translating gives CASSFRGLYGYTF.

The CDR3, as DNA: TGCAGTGCTCCTGGGGAGACTGAAGCTTTCTTT. Protein product: CSAPGETEAFF. The chain employs TRBV20-1 and TRBJ1-1; no definite D call. The CDR3 is 11 residues long. V dropped 5 bases and J dropped 5 bases, with 9 bases sitting between them. Germline CDR1 DFQATT, CDR2 SNEGSKA (reference sequence).

V usage is TRBV6-5 and J usage is TRBJ1-3; the D is unclear. The CDR3 has 14 amino acids. Germline V gene sequence: CDR1 MNHEY, CDR2 SVGAGI. The V end was cut by 4 bases, the J end by 1 base, with 8 bases between. The CDR3 here is CASSSEYSGNTIYF. The DNA for the CDR3 is TGTGCCAGCAGTTCCGAGTATTCTGGAAACACCATATATTTT.

The chain employs TRBV4-1 and TRBJ2-2; D might be TRBD2 (5 bases). The V gene lost 0 bases and the J gene lost 6 bases, with 23 bases spanning the gap. The CDR3 extends over 19 amino acids. CDR1 and CDR2 (germline): MGHRA, YSYEKL. Here the CDR3 DNA reads TGCGCCAGCAGCCAAGATGTGATAGTAGTATTCGGGGTACCCGGGGAGCTGTTTTTT. This sequence encodes CASSQDVIVVFGVPGELFF.

The sample holds a few counts of this clone. The chain recombines TRBV28 with TRBJ1-1; 8 bases are shared with TRBD1. Germline-derived CDR1 and CDR2 are MDHEN and SYDVKM. This CDR3 is built from 16 residues. J lost 3 bases, V lost 2 bases, and 8 bases had no gene match. The DNA for the CDR3 is TGTGCCAGCAGTTTACGGGTGACAGGGGTTGACACTGAAGCTTTCTTT. Translated, it gives CASSLRVTGVDTEAFF.

There are a few counts of this clone. The chain has TRBV5-1 and TRBJ1-1; D is unclear. This CDR3 is built from 15 residues. Trimming stripped 0 bases from V and 9 bases from J, with 18 bases between. The V gene's germline CDR1 is SGHRS and CDR2 YFSETQ. In nucleotides, the CDR3 is TGCGCCAGCAGCTTGGAGAGAGGCTCGGGAACCCAAGCTTTCTTT. Protein: CASSLERGSGTQAFF.

This rearrangement joins TRBV7-9 to TRBJ1-2; TRBD1 is a possible D gene (5 bases). The V end lost 5 bases, the J end lost 2 bases, and 9 bases lay between the germline ends. Germline CDR1 and CDR2: SEHNR and FQNEAQ (reference sequence). CDR3 length equals 13 residues. CDR3 coding DNA: TGTGCCAGCAGCATCGACAGAAACTATGGCTACACCTTC. Translation: CASSIDRNYGYTF. The complete variable domain, with remaining parts taken from reference TRBV7-9 and TRBJ1-2, reads DTGVSQNPRHKITKRGQNVTFRCDPISEHNRLYWYRQTLGQGPEFLTYFQNEAQLEKSRLLSDRFSAERPKGSFSTLEIQRTEQGDSAMYLCASSIDRNYGYTFGSGTRLTVV.

The chain joins TRBV7-8 to TRBJ2-7; D could derive from TRBD1 or TRBD2 (6 bases each). This CDR3 has 16 amino acids. The V gene lost 0 bases and the J gene lost 3 bases, with 15 bases spanning the gap. The germline CDR1 and CDR2 sequences are SGHVS and FQNEAQ. The CDR3 reads CASSLAKRGASYEQYF. In DNA form, the CDR3 reads TGTGCCAGCAGCTTAGCGAAAAGGGGGGCGAGCTACGAGCAGTACTTC.

This chain connects TRBV7-3 to TRBJ1-2; D is ambiguous. Trimming took 1 base from V and 4 from J, leaving 4 bases between them. The CDR3 runs to 12 residues. Germline V CDR1 and CDR2: SGHTA, FQGTGA. The CDR3 sequence is CASSLKVYGYTF. CDR3 DNA: TGTGCCAGCAGCTTAAAGGTCTATGGCTACACCTTC.

The chain recombines TRBV9 with TRBJ2-1; the D gene is possibly TRBD1 (5 bases). V was shortened by 0 bases and J by 0 bases, with 13 bases between the two germline ends. The germline gives CDR1 SGDLS, CDR2 YYNGEE. The CDR3 totals 17 residues. DNA for the CDR3: TGTGCCAGCAGCGTAGAAATAAGGGGAAGCTCCTACAATGAGCAGTTCTTC. Translation gives CASSVEIRGSSYNEQFF.

The chain recombines TRBV25-1 with TRBJ1-1; 7 bases map to TRBD1. Trimming removed 7 bases from V and 4 bases from J; junction bases left unmatched: 9. Germline V lookup: CDR1 MGHDK, CDR2 SYGVNS. This CDR3 region has 14 residues. The CDR3 DNA sequence: TGTGCCAGCACCTCTACAGGGGTAGGCACTGAAGCTTTCTTT. It translates to CASTSTGVGTEAFF.

This sequence joins TRBV18 and TRBJ2-5, with a tentative D call TRBD2 (6 bases). The ends were cut back, 3 bases at V and 1 base at J, with 12 bases in the middle. The CDR3 is made up of 15 amino acids. Looked up from germline, CDR1 is KGHSH and CDR2 is LQKENI. CDR3: CASSPQGTFQETQYF. Here the CDR3 DNA reads TGTGCCAGCTCACCTCAAGGGACTTTCCAAGAGACCCAGTACTTC.

The rearrangement links TRBV4-3 to TRBJ2-7; D not certain. There are 13 residues in the CDR3. Germline V gene sequence: CDR1 LGHNA, CDR2 YSLEER. V dropped 0 bases and J dropped 5 bases, with 8 bases sitting between them. The DNA for the CDR3 is TGCGCCAGCAGCCAAGATCTATCCAACGAGCAGTACTTC. Encoded protein: CASSQDLSNEQYF.

The chain recombines TRBV5-1 with TRBJ1-4, with 7 nucleotides matching TRBD1. Per the germline V gene, CDR1 is SGHRS and CDR2 is YFSETQ. The CDR3 runs to 14 residues. With 2 bases clipped from V and 8 bases from J, the junction kept 6 bases outside the gene matches. CDR3 DNA: TGCGCCAGCAGCTTAGGAGGGGGCCTAGAAAAACTGTTTTTT. It translates to CASSLGGGLEKLFF.

CDR3 loop: CASSQVDSGETQYF. The CDR3 DNA is TGCGCCAGCAGCCAAGTTGATAGTGGGGAGACCCAGTACTTC. This chain joins TRBV4-1 and TRBJ2-5; D uncertain. Germline CDR1 is MGHRA and CDR2 is YSYEKL. V lost 1 base to trimming and J lost 5 bases, with 11 bases between them. The CDR3 sequence is 14 residues long.

The chain combines TRBV6-5 with TRBJ2-1; a weak D match, TRBD2 (6 bases). Germline V lookup: CDR1 MNHEY, CDR2 SVGAGI. V dropped 4 bases and J dropped 1 base, with 14 bases sitting between them. The CDR3 is made up of 16 amino acids. The CDR3: CASSFLGGRSYNEQFF. The CDR3 DNA sequence: TGTGCCAGCAGTTTTCTCGGAGGGAGGTCCTACAATGAGCAGTTCTTC.

The J gene is TRBJ2-1, the V gene TRBV9; TRBD2 agrees at 14 bases. The CDR3 has 17 residues. The V gene end was trimmed by 0 bases and the J gene end by 4 bases; junction bases not matched to a gene: 3. CDR1 is SGDLS, CDR2 YYNGEE, per germline. In DNA, the CDR3 is TGTGCCAGCAGCGTAGGACTAGCGGGGGGGCAGTACAATGAGCAGTTCTTC. Translating it yields CASSVGLAGGQYNEQFF.

This clone came up a few times. Written as DNA, the CDR3 is TGCGCCAGCAGCTTGGGGGGGACAGGGTACTACGAGCAGTACTTC. This translates into CASSLGGTGYYEQYF. The chain joins TRBV5-1 to TRBJ2-7; 9 nucleotides line up with TRBD1. Germline trimming cut 0 bases from V and 3 bases from J; bases unmatched to any gene: 4. The length of the CDR3 is 15 residues. Germline V CDR1 and CDR2: SGHRS, YFSETQ.